Listed here are 17 T cell receptor beta chains from one sample, sequenced in a study of T cells after yellow fever vaccination. MiXCR, run by TCRdb on the 5' RACE reads, gives a single entry per CDR3 protein. The data contain about 300,000 distinct CDR3 sequences, roughly 7% of them singletons. The starting material was PBMCs, obtained roughly 46 days after the first yellow fever vaccination. The receptors stem from a man aged 18 to 29 who received the YFV17D yellow fever vaccine.

Many counts were recorded for this clonotype. The gene calls are TRBV19 and TRBJ2-1; the D call may be TRBD1 or TRBD2 (6 bases each). With 6 bases removed from V and 7 bases from J, the gap between germline ends came to 19 bases. This CDR3 is 15 amino acids long. Germline CDR1 reads LNHDA; CDR2 reads SQIVND (reference sequence). This chain's CDR3 is CASSPMGGAWNEQFF. Here the CDR3 DNA reads TGTGCCAGTAGCCCCATGGGGGGCGCATGGAATGAGCAGTTCTTC. The variable domain in full, completed from reference TRBV19 and TRBJ2-1, reads DGGITQSPKYLFRKEGQNVTLSCEQNLNHDAMYWYRQDPGQGLRLIYYSQIVNDFQKGDIAEGYSVSREKKESFPLTVTSAQKNPTAFYLCASSPMGGAWNEQFFGPGTRLTVL.

About this clonotype: At one of its ends the junction is not consistent with the germline gene, which may arise from a read error. This chain connects TRBV9 to TRBJ2-3; 8 bases are shared with TRBD2. Germline V gene data show CDR1 as SGDLS and CDR2 as YYNGEE. The CDR3 is 16 amino acids. CDR3 region: CAISVAGSADWNTQYF. CDR3 bases: TGTGCCATCAGCGTAGCGGGGTCAGCGGATTGGAATACGCAGTATTTT.

In this sample, this clonotype turned up a few times. The rearrangement uses TRBV6-1 and TRBJ2-5; possibly TRBD2 for D (7 bases). CDR1 and CDR2 (germline): MNHNS, SASEGT. Trimming removed 6 bases from V and 4 bases from J, with 21 bases in between. The CDR3 consists of 16 residues. The CDR3, as DNA: TGTGCCAGCAGCCGCCTGGGGGGGCTGGATGGAGAGACCCAGTACTTC. It codes for CASSRLGGLDGETQYF.

This clonotype occurred many times. This sequence joins TRBV27 and TRBJ2-3; tentative D call: TRBD1 (5 bases). CDR3 size: 13 residues. Germline V gene sequence: CDR1 MNHEY, CDR2 SMNVEV (reference sequence). Between the trimmed V and J ends, which lost 6 bases and 5 bases, there was a span of 12 bases. This CDR3 is CASSPNRKDTQYF. Written as DNA, the CDR3 is TGTGCCAGCAGCCCCAACAGGAAAGATACGCAGTATTTT.

This clonotype was counted a few times. This chain links TRBV12-3 or TRBV12-4 with TRBJ2-7, with unresolved D. The CDR3 has 13 residues. V was clipped by 6 bases and J by 2 bases, with 11 bases between them. The CDR3 sequence: CASRLDGPYEQYF. CDR3 sequence (DNA): TGTGCCAGCAGACTGGACGGCCCCTACGAGCAGTACTTC.

This clonotype was seen repeatedly, ten times or more. This chain uses TRBV5-1 with TRBJ2-3, with TRBD2 identical over 12 bases. The V gene's germline CDR1 is SGHRS and CDR2 YFSETQ. V was pared by 4 bases and J by 4 bases, with 7 bases of the junction left unmatched. CDR3 size: 16 residues. CDR3 protein: CASSPLTSGGSDTQYF. CDR3 nucleotides: TGCGCCAGCAGCCCTCTGACTAGCGGGGGATCAGATACGCAGTATTTT. Full variable domain (missing parts from reference TRBV5-1 and TRBJ2-3): KAGVTQTPRYLIKTRGQQVTLSCSPISGHRSVSWYQQTPGQGLQFLFEYFSETQRNKGNFPGRFSGRQFSNSRSEMNVSTLELGDSALYLCASSPLTSGGSDTQYFGPGTRLTVL.

This clonotype was seen at least ten times. The chain is built from TRBV27 and TRBJ1-1, with TRBD1 identical over 7 bases. V gave up 6 bases and J gave up 1 base; unmatched junction bases: 2. This CDR3 spans 13 amino acids. Looked up from germline, CDR1 is MNHEY and CDR2 is SMNVEV (reference sequence). The CDR3 region is CASRRQGNTEAFF. In nucleotides, the CDR3 is TGTGCCAGCAGAAGACAGGGGAACACTGAAGCTTTCTTT.

This clonotype came up a few times. This chain joins TRBV29-1 and TRBJ1-1, with D perhaps matching TRBD1 (6 bases). The V end lost 4 bases, the J end lost 4 bases, and 13 bases lay between the germline ends. The germline V gene has CDR1 SQVTM and CDR2 ANQGSEA. The length of the CDR3 is 13 residues. CDR3: CSVGGGGRTEAFF. The CDR3, as DNA: TGCAGCGTTGGCGGTGGGGGGCGCACTGAAGCTTTCTTT.

This clonotype was seen ten or more times. V and J are TRBV7-3 and TRBJ2-2; TRBD2 is a possible D gene (6 bases). Trimming removed 3 bases from V and 7 bases from J, with 15 bases in between. The CDR3 has 15 residues. Germline CDR1 is SGHTA and CDR2 is FQGTGA. CDR3 sequence reads: CASSLAGPQGGELFF. CDR3 DNA sequence: TGTGCCAGCAGCTTGGCGGGACCCCAGGGCGGGGAGCTGTTTTTT.

This clonotype was picked up many times. The chain uses TRBV6-5 and TRBJ1-4; no clear D. The CDR3 is 12 amino acids. V lost 0 bases and J lost 8, with 4 bases in between. Germline V gene sequence: CDR1 MNHEY, CDR2 SVGAGI. CDR3 nucleotide sequence: TGTGCCAGCAGTTACTCTGGAGAAAAACTGTTTTTT. Translation gives CASSYSGEKLFF.

J is TRBJ1-1 and V is TRBV10-3, with 12 positions matching TRBD1. V shed 3 bases and J 4 bases; nucleotides not matched to a gene: 3. This CDR3 is built from 15 residues. Germline V CDR1 and CDR2: ENHRY, SYGVKD. Written as DNA, the CDR3 is TGTGCCATCAGTGAATGGGACAGGGGGCCCACTGAAGCTTTCTTT. Amino acid sequence: CAISEWDRGPTEAFF.

This clonotype has just a few counts. The chain employs TRBV7-2 and TRBJ2-1; the match to TRBD2 covers 13 bases. After removal of 4 bases from V and 2 bases from J, the junction contained 5 bases not matched to a gene. CDR1 SGHTA and CDR2 FQGNSA come from the germline V gene. This CDR3 contains 17 residues. Written as DNA, the CDR3 is TGTGCCAGCAGCTCAGGACTAGCGGGGGTTCCCTACAATGAGCAGTTCTTC. This sequence encodes CASSSGLAGVPYNEQFF.

In this sample, this clonotype turned up a few times. CDR3 residues: CASSYYGLAYNEQFF. The CDR3 DNA follows: TGTGCCAGCAGTTACTACGGACTAGCTTACAATGAGCAGTTCTTC. The rearrangement joins TRBV6-2 or TRBV6-3 to TRBJ2-1; 8 bases map to TRBD2. Trimming cost V 1 base and J 4 bases; bases outside gene matches: 3. CDR1 is MNHEY, CDR2 SVGEGT, per germline. There are 15 residues in the CDR3.

This clonotype has only a few counts. This chain joins TRBV30 and TRBJ1-1; D not certain. Trimming removed 2 bases from V and 7 bases from J, with 11 bases in between. The CDR3 loop spans 12 amino acids. Germline loops: CDR1 GTSNPN, CDR2 SVGIG (reference sequence). CDR3 sequence: CAWSPMLGEAFF. In DNA form, the CDR3 reads TGTGCCTGGAGTCCAATGCTAGGTGAAGCTTTCTTT.

This clonotype was picked up a small number of times. The V gene is TRBV6-1, the J gene TRBJ1-3, with 8 bases that match TRBD1. With 5 bases clipped from V and 4 bases from J, the junction kept 4 bases outside the gene matches. Germline V gene data show CDR1 as MNHNS and CDR2 as SASEGT. This CDR3 is 14 amino acids long. This CDR3 reads CASSQGAEGNTIYF. The CDR3 coding sequence is TGTGCCAGCAGTCAGGGGGCGGAAGGAAACACCATATATTTT.

This chain links TRBV23-1 with TRBJ2-2; the D gene is possibly TRBD1 (5 bases). TRBV23-1 carries the ORF label, with uncertain function. The CDR3 is 17 residues long. V was trimmed by 8 bases and J by 4 bases, leaving 23 bases between them. The DNA of the CDR3 is TGCGCCAGCGGCACTTCCATTGCGACAGTATCCACCGGGGAGCTGTTTTTT. This sequence encodes CASGTSIATVSTGELFF.

This clonotype came up many times. V gene TRBV5-1 combines with J gene TRBJ2-7, with 8 bases fitting TRBD1. The germline V gene has CDR1 SGHRS and CDR2 YFSETQ. With 3 bases clipped from V and 3 bases from J, the junction kept 11 bases outside the gene matches. The CDR3 consists of 16 residues. DNA for the CDR3: TGCGCCAGCAGCTCGGGACCGGGACAGGACCACTACGAGCAGTACTTC. This sequence encodes CASSSGPGQDHYEQYF.